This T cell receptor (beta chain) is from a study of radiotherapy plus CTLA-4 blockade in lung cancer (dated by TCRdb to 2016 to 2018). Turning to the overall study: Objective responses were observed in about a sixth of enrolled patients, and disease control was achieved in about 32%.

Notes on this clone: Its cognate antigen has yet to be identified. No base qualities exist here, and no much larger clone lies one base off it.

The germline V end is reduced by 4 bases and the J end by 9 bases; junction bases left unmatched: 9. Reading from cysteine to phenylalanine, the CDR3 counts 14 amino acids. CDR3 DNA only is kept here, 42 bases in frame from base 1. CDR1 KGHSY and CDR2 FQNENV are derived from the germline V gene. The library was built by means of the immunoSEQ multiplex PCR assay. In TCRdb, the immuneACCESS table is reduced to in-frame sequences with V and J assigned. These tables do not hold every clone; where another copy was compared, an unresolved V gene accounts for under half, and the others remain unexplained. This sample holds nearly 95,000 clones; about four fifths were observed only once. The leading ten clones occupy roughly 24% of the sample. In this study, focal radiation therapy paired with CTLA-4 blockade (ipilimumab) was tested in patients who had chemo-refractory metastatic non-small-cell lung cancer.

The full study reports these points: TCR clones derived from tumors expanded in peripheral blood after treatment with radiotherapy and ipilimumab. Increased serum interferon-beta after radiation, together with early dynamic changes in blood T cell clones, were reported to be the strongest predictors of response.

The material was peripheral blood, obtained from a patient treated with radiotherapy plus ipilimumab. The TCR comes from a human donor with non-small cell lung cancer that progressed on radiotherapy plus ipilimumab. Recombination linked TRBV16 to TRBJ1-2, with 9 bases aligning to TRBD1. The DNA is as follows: TGTGCCAGCAGCCCCCAGGGACAGGGCTCAAGCTACACCTTC. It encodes CASSPQGQGSSYTF.